The 18 T cell receptor beta chains listed next were all sequenced from one sample in a study of blood T cells in healthy people across ages. Then a second PCR, running roughly 7 to 11 cycles, was carried out with a sample-barcoded 5' primer and a J-beta primer mix. TCRdb passed the 5' RACE reads through MiXCR, listing each CDR3 protein once. Among approximately 820,000 distinct CDR3 sequences, more than 40% were seen once, and the ten largest hold under 20%. Sequenced material: blood. These receptors originate from a man aged 60 to 75 in good health.

Only a few counts were recorded for this clonotype. The rearrangement joins TRBV28 to TRBJ2-5, with a tentative D call TRBD1 (6 bases). There are 15 residues in the CDR3. Germline CDR1 and CDR2: MDHEN and SYDVKM. Trimming took off 8 bases at V and 2 bases at J, with 18 bases between the two ends. CDR3 sequence reads: CASAMWQGQQETQYF. The CDR3 DNA reads TGTGCCAGCGCCATGTGGCAGGGGCAACAAGAGACCCAGTACTTC.

This clonotype was counted once. The V gene is TRBV20-1, the J gene TRBJ1-1; TRBD1 is a possible D gene (6 bases). The CDR3 is 11 residues long. Trimming removed 6 bases from V and 3 bases from J, with 8 bases in between. The germline V gene has CDR1 DFQATT and CDR2 SNEGSKA (reference sequence). The CDR3 reads CSARTDTEAFF. The CDR3 DNA reads as TGCAGTGCAAGGACAGACACTGAAGCTTTCTTT.

V gene TRBV7-2 combines with J gene TRBJ2-5; 9 bases match TRBD2. V gave up 5 bases and J gave up 11 bases; unmatched junction bases: 12. This CDR3 has 14 residues. The germline CDR1 and CDR2 sequences are SGHTA and FQGNSA. The CDR3 loop is CASSTGTSRNEQYF. The DNA of the CDR3 is TGTGCCAGCAGCACCGGGACTAGCAGGAATGAGCAGTACTTC.

This clonotype has just a few counts. The chain joins TRBV4-1 to TRBJ1-4, with TRBD1 identical over 7 bases. Germline CDR1 reads MGHRA; CDR2 reads YSYEKL. The CDR3 totals 14 residues. V gave up 5 bases and J gave up 8 bases; unmatched junction bases: 8. Here the CDR3 reads CASSYTGEREKLFF. The CDR3 DNA reads as TGCGCCAGCAGCTACACAGGGGAACGGGAAAAACTGTTTTTT.

This clonotype was observed a handful of times. The chain carries TRBV6-6 and TRBJ2-4; D tentatively reads TRBD1 or TRBD2 (5 bases each). V lost 6 bases and J 3 bases, leaving 15 bases between the germline ends. Per the germline V gene, CDR1 is MNHNY and CDR2 is SVGAGI (reference sequence). The CDR3 runs 15 residues. The CDR3 protein is CASSPQEVVKNIQYF. The CDR3 nucleotides are TGTGCCAGCAGCCCACAGGAGGTCGTCAAAAACATTCAGTACTTC.

The chain recombines TRBV7-2 with TRBJ2-7; TRBD1 matches at 7 bases. The CDR3 consists of 15 residues. V dropped 2 bases and J dropped 8; count of bases not matched to a gene: 12. Germline lookup yields CDR1 SGHTA and CDR2 FQGNSA. The CDR3 DNA reads as TGTGCCAGCAGCTTAAGGAGGACAGGTTCGTACCAGCAGTACTTC. It specifies CASSLRRTGSYQQYF.

The genes are TRBV7-9 and TRBJ2-7; D is uncertain. Germline V gene sequence: CDR1 SEHNR, CDR2 FQNEAQ (reference sequence). The CDR3 is made up of 15 amino acids. The V end lost 3 bases, the J end lost 2 bases, and 14 bases lay between the germline ends. The CDR3: CASSFSPQIPYEQYF. CDR3 nucleotides: TGTGCCAGCAGCTTTTCTCCCCAGATACCCTACGAGCAGTACTTC.

With respect to this clonotype: Its ends do not fully match the called genes, so a read error is possible. This chain links TRBV11-2 with TRBJ2-5; D is unclear. This CDR3 has 17 residues. Germline V gene sequence: CDR1 SGHAT, CDR2 FQNNGV. CDR3 in DNA: TGTGCCAGCAGCTTAGATCCGGCAGTCATTAAAAAAGAGGCCCAGTACTTC. Encoded protein: CASSLDPAVIKKEAQYF. Using reference TRBV11-2 and TRBJ2-5 for the parts outside the CDR3, the full variable domain is EAGVAQSPRYKIIEKRQSVAFWCNPISGHATLYWYQQILGQGPKLLIQFQNNGVVDDSQLPKDRFSAERLKGVDSTLKIQPAKLEDSAVYLCASSLDPAVIKKEAQYFGPGTRLLVL.

The rearrangement uses TRBV15 and TRBJ2-3, with D perhaps TRBD2 (6 bases). V gave up 0 bases and J gave up 0 bases, with 16 bases separating them. The CDR3 has 18 residues. The germline V gene encodes CDR1 LNHNV and CDR2 YYDKDF (reference sequence). The CDR3 sequence: CATSRDYLGGTSTDTQYF. The CDR3 nucleotides read TGTGCCACCAGCAGAGATTATTTAGGCGGGACTAGCACAGATACGCAGTATTTT.

The chain couples TRBV12-3 or TRBV12-4 to TRBJ2-7, with 9 bases lining up with TRBD2. Matching the DNA end better, TRBJ2-5 makes the J call doubtful. This CDR3 region has 16 residues. As DNA, the CDR3 is TGTGCCAGCAGTTACGGCGGGGGGGCCTTTGGGGAGACCCAGTACTTC. Encoded protein: CASSYGGGAFGETQYF.

Notes on this clonotype: A much bigger clone sits one base away, suggesting this may be a read error. The chain uses TRBV7-9 and TRBJ2-1; D remains unclear. The CDR3 covers 12 residues. The V gene's germline CDR1 is SEHNR and CDR2 FQNEAQ (reference sequence). The CDR3 region is CAGSLIHNEQFF. The CDR3 region has the DNA TGTGCCGGCAGCTTGATTCACAATGAGCAGTTCTTC.

A few counts support this clonotype. The chain couples TRBV7-6 to TRBJ2-2, with D unresolved. This CDR3 comprises 14 residues. The germline V gene has CDR1 SGHVS and CDR2 FNYEAQ. V dropped 7 bases and J dropped 6 bases, with 15 bases sitting between them. The CDR3 loop is CASTPGHESGELFF. The DNA of the CDR3 is TGTGCCAGCACCCCAGGTCATGAGTCCGGGGAGCTGTTTTTT.

The chain joins TRBV7-2 to TRBJ2-1; D gene unclear. The CDR3 runs to 14 residues. Germline V gives CDR1 SGHTA, CDR2 FQGNSA. With 5 bases removed from V and 8 bases from J, the gap between germline ends came to 16 bases. For the CDR3, the DNA is TGTGCCAGCAGCCCCACCCCCCGAAGGGATGAGCAGTTCTTC. As protein: CASSPTPRRDEQFF.

Concerning this clonotype itself: With a much larger clone just one base away, this may be a read error. This chain links TRBV27 with TRBJ2-3, with D unclear. V lost 7 bases and J lost 2, with 19 bases in between. Germline CDR1 MNHEY, CDR2 SMNVEV (reference sequence). This CDR3 is 16 amino acids long. The CDR3 is CASTASAAEFTDTQYF. DNA for the CDR3: TGTGCCAGCACCGCCTCTGCAGCTGAATTCACAGATACGCAGTATTTT.

CDR3 coding DNA: TGTGCCAGCAGCGTGGGAGGACCGCCCGGGTTCCCTGAAGCTTTCTTT. Its protein is CASSVGGPPGFPEAFF. This sequence joins TRBV9 and TRBJ1-1; D is unclear. The germline V and J ends were trimmed by 2 bases and 6 bases, with 20 bases remaining between them. Germline V gene lookup returns CDR1 SGDLS and CDR2 YYNGEE. This CDR3 region has 16 residues.

The V call is TRBV2, the J call TRBJ2-3; tentative D call: TRBD2 (5 bases). Germline V CDR1 and CDR2: SNHLY, FYNNEI. V was shortened by 6 bases and J by 3 bases, with 10 bases between the two germline ends. The CDR3 contains 13 residues. DNA of the CDR3: TGTGCCAGCAGGGAGGAGGCAACAGATACGCAGTATTTT. Translation: CASREEATDTQYF.

V gene TRBV7-2 combines with J gene TRBJ2-4; D is unresolved. The CDR3 covers 19 residues. CDR1 is SGHTA and CDR2 is FQGNSA in the germline V gene. V was pared by 2 bases and J by 0 bases, with 20 bases between. CDR3 DNA sequence: TGTGCCAGCAGCTTACCAGAAGATATAGTAGGTCTAGCCAAAAACATTCAGTACTTC. As protein: CASSLPEDIVGLAKNIQYF.

This clonotype was seen more than once but under ten times. The chain carries TRBV10-3 and TRBJ1-5, with D tentatively TRBD1 (6 bases). V lost 6 bases to trimming and J lost 6 bases, with 15 bases between them. The CDR3 runs to 14 residues. Germline V gene lookup returns CDR1 ENHRY and CDR2 SYGVKD. The CDR3 region is CAISRTDPGQPQHF. CDR3 sequence (DNA): TGTGCCATCAGCCGGACAGACCCTGGTCAGCCCCAGCATTTT.